The 22 T cell receptor beta chains given below trace back to one sample, sequenced in a study of blood T cell repertoires in COVID-19. Clones were sequenced by immunoSEQ multiplex PCR, and TCRdb holds only the in-frame ones, with some missing. The table includes 190,000 or so clones, 88% detected once. The sample consisted of peripheral blood. The receptors come from a woman aged 25 to 39 with acute or convalescent COVID-19.

The chain uses TRBV27 and TRBJ1-6, with D unclear. The germline V gene encodes CDR1 MNHEY and CDR2 SMNVEV (reference sequence). The CDR3 totals 15 residues. The ends were cut back, 6 bases at V and 8 bases at J, with 17 bases in the middle. Here the CDR3 reads CASSSLEPLHSPLHF. The CDR3 nucleotides are TGTGCCAGCAGCTCCCTGGAGCCCTTACATTCACCCCTCCACTTT.

The rearrangement joins TRBV7-2 to TRBJ2-1; unclear D gene. CDR1 is SGHTA, CDR2 FQGNSA, per germline. The CDR3 has 18 residues. The ends were cut back, 2 bases at V and 6 bases at J, with 23 bases in the middle. The CDR3 region has the DNA TGTGCCAGCAGCTTAATGCGAGGTCCCATACTCTTTTTCAATGAGCAGTTCTTC. It is translated as CASSLMRGPILFFNEQFF.

This clone has just a few counts. The rearrangement uses TRBV18 and TRBJ2-2, with TRBD1 as a possible D gene (6 bases). This CDR3 is built from 14 residues. The germline gives CDR1 KGHSH, CDR2 LQKENI. V dropped 4 bases and J dropped 5 bases, with 11 bases sitting between them. The CDR3 sequence: CASSLPQGTGELFF. The CDR3 bases are TGTGCCAGCTCACTGCCCCAGGGGACCGGGGAGCTGTTTTTT.

This sequence joins TRBV27 and TRBJ1-6, with D perhaps TRBD1 (5 bases). Trimming left V 7 bases short and J 0 bases short, with 13 bases between. The CDR3 totals 16 residues. Germline CDR1 is MNHEY and CDR2 is SMNVEV (reference sequence). The CDR3 loop is CASKSGPSSYNSPLHF. The CDR3 DNA follows: TGTGCCAGCAAGTCAGGGCCAAGCTCCTATAATTCACCCCTCCACTTT.

This chain joins TRBV7-2 and TRBJ2-3; D possibly corresponds to TRBD1 (5 bases). The CDR3 is 14 residues long. Trimming stripped 5 bases from V and 2 bases from J, with 11 bases between. Germline V gives CDR1 SGHTA, CDR2 FQGNSA. CDR3 sequence reads: CASSQRGHTDTQYF. The CDR3 region has the DNA TGTGCCAGCAGCCAAAGGGGTCACACAGATACGCAGTATTTT.

Notes on this clone: One junction end disagrees with the germline gene, perhaps due to a read error. The chain has TRBV7-7 and TRBJ2-5; D possibly corresponds to TRBD1 (5 bases). Germline-derived CDR1 and CDR2 are SSHAT and FNYEAQ (reference sequence). This CDR3 contains 11 residues. This CDR3 reads CASSSGETQYF. CDR3 nucleotides: TGTGCTAGCAGCTCAGGGGAGACCCAGTACTTC.

This clone was seen once. The chain recombines TRBV19 with TRBJ1-1; D might be TRBD1 (6 bases). The V end lost 4 bases, the J end lost 6 bases, and 9 bases lay between the germline ends. CDR1 and CDR2 from the germline V gene are LNHDA and SQIVND (reference sequence). The CDR3 spans 12 residues. DNA of the CDR3: TGTGCCAGTAGTACACAGGGCCCTGAAGCTTTCTTT. It is translated as CASSTQGPEAFF.

V is TRBV6-2 or TRBV6-3 and J is TRBJ1-5; D not resolved. Germline V gives CDR1 MNHEY, CDR2 SVGEGT. The CDR3 runs to 13 residues. Trimming shortened V by 5 bases and J by 5 bases, and 10 bases separated the two germline ends. DNA of the CDR3: TGTGCCAGCAGTAAGACACCTCATCAGCCCCAGCATTTT. This codes for CASSKTPHQPQHF.

The V call is TRBV28, the J call TRBJ2-7; TRBD2 matches at 12 bases. Per the germline V gene, CDR1 is MDHEN and CDR2 is SYDVKM. The CDR3 is 15 amino acids. V was pared by 6 bases and J by 3 bases, with 6 bases of the junction left unmatched. The chain's CDR3 is CASSSRTSGVYEQYF. Here the CDR3 DNA reads TGTGCCAGCAGCTCGCGGACTAGCGGGGTCTACGAGCAGTACTTC.

This rearrangement joins TRBV28 to TRBJ2-4; D is uncertain. The V end lost 4 bases, the J end lost 6 bases, and 10 bases lay between the germline ends. The CDR3 runs 13 residues. Germline CDR1 and CDR2: MDHEN and SYDVKM. As DNA, the CDR3 is TGTGCCAGCAGTTCCCGCGAAAGAAACATTCAGTACTTC. Translating it yields CASSSRERNIQYF.

J is TRBJ2-7 and V is TRBV6-6, with D possibly being TRBD1 (6 bases). The CDR3 covers 14 residues. Trimming took off 2 bases at V and 3 bases at J, with 11 bases between the two ends. CDR1 is MNHNY and CDR2 is SVGAGI in the germline V gene (reference sequence). CDR3 amino acids: CASSYQGFLYEQYF. The CDR3 DNA is TGTGCCAGCAGTTACCAGGGGTTCCTCTACGAGCAGTACTTC.

The CDR3 DNA is TGCGCCAGCAGCCTACTCATCGGACAGGGACGGGGCTACACCTTC. It yields the protein CASSLLIGQGRGYTF. The chain combines TRBV4-1 with TRBJ1-2, with TRBD1 matching 8 bases. The V gene's germline CDR1 is MGHRA and CDR2 YSYEKL. The CDR3 has 15 residues. The trim removed 4 bases at V and 8 bases at J, leaving 12 bases unmatched.

Only one count was recorded for this clone. V and J are TRBV30 and TRBJ2-5; TRBD1 aligns across 8 bases. V lost 2 bases and J lost 5; bases outside the gene matches: 7. This CDR3 region has 14 residues. The germline gives CDR1 GTSNPN, CDR2 SVGIG (reference sequence). CDR3 amino acids: CAWSMQGARETQYF. The DNA for the CDR3 is TGTGCCTGGAGTATGCAGGGGGCTCGGGAGACCCAGTACTTC.

The chain combines TRBV3-1 (or the pseudogene TRBV3-2) with TRBJ2-1, with TRBD2 matching 13 bases. The CDR3 is 15 amino acids. V lost 4 bases to trimming and J lost 7 bases; unmatched junction nucleotides: 4. Germline CDR1 and CDR2: LGHDT and YNNKEL (reference sequence). The CDR3 DNA sequence: TGTGCCAGCAGCCCCCCGACTAGCGGGGGGAATGAGCAGTTCTTC. This gives the protein CASSPPTSGGNEQFF.

The genes are TRBV7-9 and TRBJ2-1; TRBD2 is a possible D gene (6 bases). This CDR3 is 17 amino acids long. Trimming removed 4 bases from V and 2 bases from J, with 18 bases in between. Germline lookup yields CDR1 SEHNR and CDR2 FQNEAQ (reference sequence). CDR3 region: CASSSFRDLGAYNEQFF. Here the CDR3 DNA reads TGTGCCAGCAGCTCATTTCGGGACTTAGGGGCCTACAATGAGCAGTTCTTC. Based on the CDR3 plus reference TRBV7-9 and TRBJ2-1, the full variable domain is DTGVSQNPRHKITKRGQNVTFRCDPISEHNRLYWYRQTLGQGPEFLTYFQNEAQLEKSRLLSDRFSAERPKGSFSTLEIQRTEQGDSAMYLCASSSFRDLGAYNEQFFGPGTRLTVL.

The genes are TRBV20-1 and TRBJ2-2, with D possibly TRBD2 on 5 matching bases. Germline V gene data show CDR1 as DFQATT and CDR2 as SNEGSKA (reference sequence). The CDR3 extends over 14 amino acids. The V end lost 3 bases, the J end lost 4 bases, and 12 bases lay between the germline ends. The CDR3 coding sequence is TGCAGTGCTAGTCGGGGAGCAGGCACCGGGGAGCTGTTTTTT. Translated: CSASRGAGTGELFF.

The chain has TRBV5-4 and TRBJ2-3; 11 bases fit TRBD2. Germline CDR1 is SGHNT and CDR2 is YYREEE (reference sequence). The CDR3 sequence is 14 residues long. The V gene end was trimmed by 6 bases and the J gene end by 3 bases; junction bases not matched to a gene: 3. CDR3 sequence reads: CASKIAGGTDTQYF. CDR3 nucleotides: TGTGCCAGCAAAATAGCGGGAGGGACAGATACGCAGTATTTT.

CDR3 nucleotides: TGTGCCAGCAGCCTCAGAGGAAAACAAGAGACCCAGTACTTC. Translated: CASSLRGKQETQYF. This chain joins TRBV7-2 and TRBJ2-5; D gene uncertain. This CDR3 has 14 residues. V lost 5 bases, J lost 2 bases, and 12 bases lay in between. CDR1 SGHTA and CDR2 FQGNSA come from the germline V gene.

The rearrangement joins TRBV12-3 or TRBV12-4 to TRBJ2-4; D gene unclear. V gave up 2 bases and J gave up 9 bases, with 8 bases separating them. CDR3 length: 12 amino acids. In DNA, the CDR3 is TGTGCCAGCAGTTTATCAGTTTCCATTCAGTACTTC. It yields the protein CASSLSVSIQYF.

This sequence joins TRBV5-8 and TRBJ2-7, with a weak D call TRBD1 (5 bases). The CDR3 extends over 12 amino acids. The V end lost 5 bases, the J end lost 2 bases, and 8 bases lay between the germline ends. From germline, CDR1 is SGHTS and CDR2 YDEGEE. Here the CDR3 DNA reads TGTGCCAGCAGTTCAGGGCCCTACGAGCAGTACTTC. Amino acids: CASSSGPYEQYF.

V is TRBV28 and J is TRBJ1-5; D call uncertain. This CDR3 contains 15 residues. From germline, CDR1 is MDHEN and CDR2 SYDVKM. The V end was cut by 6 bases, the J end by 4 bases, with 16 bases between. The CDR3: CASRTTKALNQPQHF. The CDR3 bases are TGTGCCAGCAGGACAACGAAGGCCCTAAATCAGCCCCAGCATTTT.

This chain uses TRBV7-9 with TRBJ1-1; 8 nucleotides align to TRBD1. The CDR3 has 15 residues. The germline V gene encodes CDR1 SEHNR and CDR2 FQNEAQ (reference sequence). The trim removed 5 bases at V and 0 bases at J, leaving 5 bases unmatched. CDR3 in DNA: TGTGCCAGCAGCCCAACAGGGGGAATGAACACTGAAGCTTTCTTT. Translated, it gives CASSPTGGMNTEAFF.